This T cell receptor (beta chain) was observed in a study of T cells expressing NK-cell markers. Study-wide context: It was from sorted CD3+CD56+NKG2C+, CD3+CD56+NKG2C- and CD3+CD56-NKG2C+ T cells that TCR beta repertoires came. Seven sequenced donors out of eight were HCMV-seropositive, one seronegative.

Germline V lookup: CDR1 SNHLY, CDR2 FYNNEI. The CDR3 sequence is 13 residues long. Reprocessing the 5' RACE reads, TCRdb reports a single entry for every CDR3 protein and omits DNA. This table lists roughly 350,000 distinct CDR3 sequences. Findings and caveats of the study: Whether expanded NKG2C+ T cell clones were HCMV-specific remained unclear. The contribution of dominant NKG2C+ clonotypes to CD8+ T cells in a handful of donors was roughly 1.0-7.5%.

Comments on this clonotype: Its cognate antigen is unknown.

The V gene is TRBV2, the J gene TRBJ2-1; as DNA is missing, the TRBD1 call by TCRdb cannot be tested. The receptor was isolated from a man aged 18-70 years in good health. The specimen was blood T cells: a sorted CD56 or NKG2C T cell subset, CD4+ or CD8+ T cells, or bulk PBMC T cells (not recorded which). The CDR3 here is CASSSQGAGEQFF.